Each of the 2 T cell receptor beta chains below was sequenced from the same sample in a study of CD8+CD57+ T cells in acquired aplastic anemia. It was genomic DNA that served as the template for profiling TCR beta VDJ and CDR3. TCRdb reprocessed the reads with MiXCR, giving one entry per CDR3 protein. The sample yields 350,000 to 450,000 distinct CDR3 sequences, about two thirds seen once. Specimen: sorted CD4+, CD8+, or CD8+CD57+ T cells (not recorded which) from PBMCs. The receptors were gathered from a human donor in good health, serving as a control.

In this sample, this clonotype turned up many times. The chain employs TRBV4-1 and TRBJ1-1; D call uncertain. Trimming removed 1 base from V and 1 base from J, with 7 bases in between. CDR3 length: 14 residues. Germline V gene lookup returns CDR1 MGHRA and CDR2 YSYEKL. The chain's CDR3 is CASSQANRNTEAFF. The CDR3 DNA follows: TGCGCCAGCAGCCAAGCAAATCGGAACACTGAAGCTTTCTTT.

The chain links TRBV7-9 to TRBJ1-1; the D gene is possibly TRBD1 (6 bases). With 1 base removed from V and 6 bases from J, the gap between germline ends came to 6 bases. This CDR3 has 12 amino acids. Germline V gives CDR1 SEHNR, CDR2 FQNEAQ (reference sequence). The CDR3 region is CASSLDRAEAFF. The CDR3 DNA reads TGTGCCAGCAGCTTAGACAGGGCTGAAGCTTTCTTT.